Reported below is one TCR beta chain. Its specificity is not known. TCRdb reprocessed the 5' RACE reads and reports one entry per CDR3 protein, with no DNA. Its table records around 150,000 distinct CDR3 sequences. The data stem from a study of monozygotic twins with inflammatory bowel disease. Whole-study findings and limits: No difference in repertoire similarity was seen between concordant and discordant twins, possibly because power was limited. Different subtypes (of T cells) could not be told apart from one another.

Sequenced sample: blood. This TCR came from a human donor with ulcerative colitis or Crohn's disease, or a healthy co-twin of an affected twin (not recorded which).

Here the CDR3 reads CASSRLTGNQPQHF. J is TRBJ1-5 and V is TRBV6-1; checking the TCRdb D call of TRBD1 is not possible without DNA. The CDR3 is made up of 14 amino acids. Germline CDR1 is MNHNS and CDR2 is SASEGT.